The following is a T cell receptor (beta chain) sequence with its context. Antigen specificity is unknown. The PCR used 60 Vbeta and 13 Jbeta primers. Some clones are missing from TCRdb's copy, which holds only in-frame ones; the method was immunoSEQ multiplex PCR. The table lists about 73,000 clones, 65% to 85% of them singletons, with about an eighth in the top ten. The data stem from a study of cytomegalovirus exposure and HLA in healthy donors. Broader study findings: Per published accounts, TCR beta sequences correctly predicted the HLA-A and HLA-B alleles of most subjects. Across donors, presence/absence analyses took sequencing depth to be roughly uniform. Among TCR beta chains, those listed as cytomegalovirus-associated numbered some 170.

This CDR3 is built from 14 residues. V lost 2 bases, J lost 0 bases, and 3 bases lay in between. Germline V CDR1 and CDR2: SGDLS, YYNGEE. The sequencing sample was made of PBMCs. The chain is built from TRBV9 and TRBJ1-6; D is unresolved. The sequence was collected from a man between 65 and 85 years old in good health and CMV-seronegative. The CDR3 spells CASSVSSYNSPLHF. In nucleotides, the CDR3 is TGTGCCAGCAGCGTGAGCTCCTATAATTCACCCCTCCACTTT. Full variable domain (remainder filled in from reference TRBV9 and TRBJ1-6): DSGVTQTPKHLITATGQRVTLRCSPRSGDLSVYWYQQSLDQGLQFLIQYYNGEERAKGNILERFSAQQFPDLHSELNLSSLELGDSALYFCASSVSSYNSPLHFGNGTRLTVT.